The rows below give T cell receptor beta chains drawn from one sample of a study of CD8 T cells in ankylosing spondylitis. TCRdb independently ran MiXCR on the 5' RACE reads; one entry per CDR3 protein. The sample contains just over 350,000 distinct CDR3 sequences, 20% to 25% of which appear only once. What was sequenced was blood, either unsorted or a sorted T cell fraction (not recorded which). The receptor set was obtained from a male donor with ankylosing spondylitis or in good health (not recorded which). The CDR3 runs from the conserved cysteine through the conserved F or W. D genes are given only for firm matches. Expanded clones get a size class; other rows say once, few or many, or leave the size out.

>NA|TRBJ1-6|NA|TRBV5-6
CASSLGNYSPLHF
TGTGCCAGCAGCTTGGGTAATTACTCACCCCTCCACTTT
>NA|TRBJ2-4|few|TRBV5-1
CASSLVWGDSGIQLAKNIQYF
TGCGCCAGCAGCTTGGTCTGGGGTGACAGCGGCATACAACTAGCCAAAAACATTCAGTACTTC
>NA|TRBJ1-5|NA|TRBV12-3/TRBV12-4
CASSLGQSQPQHF
TGTGCCAGCAGTTTAGGGCAGTCCCAGCCCCAGCATTTT
>TRBD1|TRBJ1-1|NA|TRBV29-1
CSARQGEVEAFF
TGCAGCGCTCGACAGGGGGAGGTTGAAGCTTTCTTT
>TRBD1|TRBJ1-2|many|TRBV28
CASSWTGNYGYTF
TGTGCCAGCAGTTGGACAGGGAACTATGGCTACACCTTC
>TRBD1|TRBJ2-1|few|TRBV20-1
CSARTGGGGEQFF
TGCAGTGCCAGGACAGGGGGCGGGGGTGAGCAGTTCTTC
>NA|TRBJ2-7|few|TRBV7-9
CASSFGRETLSYEQYF
TGTGCCAGCAGCTTTGGACGGGAAACCCTCTCCTACGAGCAGTACTTC
>NA|TRBJ1-6|few|TRBV3-1
CASTPPGMWSPLHF
TGTGCCAGCACCCCACCGGGTATGTGGTCACCCCTCCACTTT
>TRBD1|TRBJ1-2|NA|TRBV12-3/TRBV12-4
CASSLAPGGVGYTF
TGTGCCAGCAGTTTAGCCCCAGGGGGAGTCGGCTACACCTTC
>TRBD1|TRBJ1-5|few|TRBV27
CASRLGQGNQPQHF
TGTGCCAGCAGACTAGGACAGGGCAATCAGCCCCAGCATTTT
>TRBD2|TRBJ2-1|NA|TRBV4-1
CASTAGGPYNEQFF
TGCGCCAGCACCGCGGGGGGGCCCTACAATGAGCAGTTCTTC
>NA|TRBJ2-7|NA|TRBV19
CASSIVLAGAPYEQYF
TGTGCCAGTAGTATAGTCTTGGCAGGGGCACCCTACGAGCAGTACTTC
>NA|TRBJ1-2|NA|TRBV12-3/TRBV12-4
CASSLGAFTVYGYTF
TGTGCCAGCAGTTTAGGGGCCTTCACTGTCTATGGCTACACCTTC
>NA|TRBJ1-1|NA|TRBV6-6
CASRPGGDTEAFF
TGTGCCAGCAGACCGGGGGGGGACACTGAAGCTTTCTTT
>NA|TRBJ2-7|NA|TRBV15
CATSRSPTVQGGEQYF
TGTGCCACCAGCAGAAGTCCGACAGTTCAGGGGGGCGAGCAGTACTTC
>TRBD1|TRBJ2-2|few|TRBV29-1
CSVEARGRTGELFF
TGCAGCGTTGAAGCTAGGGGGCGAACCGGGGAGCTGTTTTTT